A single sample gave rise to the 21 T cell receptor beta chains below, sequenced in a study of CD8 T cells in Susac syndrome. RNA in amounts of roughly 0.5 to 1 ug was reverse transcribed with random hexamers. TCRdb ran MiXCR on the immunoSEQ multiplex PCR reads and lists one entry per CDR3 protein. The sample lists roughly 100,000 distinct CDR3 sequences; around 96% were seen once. Sequencing was performed on CD8+ T cells from PBMCs. The receptors shown here come from a human donor with Susac syndrome.

J is TRBJ1-5 and V is TRBV7-2, with TRBD1 identical over 7 bases. CDR1 and CDR2 from the germline V gene are SGHTA and FQGNSA. V lost 3 bases and J lost 6; bases outside the gene matches: 2. The CDR3 covers 13 residues. CDR3 nucleotide sequence: TGTGCCAGCAGCTTTACAGGGGCTCAGCCCCAGCATTTT. This gives the protein CASSFTGAQPQHF. Full variable domain (remainder filled in from reference TRBV7-2 and TRBJ1-5): GAGVSQSPSNKVTEKGKDVELRCDPISGHTALYWYRQSLGQGLEFLIYFQGNSAPDKSGLPSDRFSAERTGGSVSTLTIQRTQQEDSAVYLCASSFTGAQPQHFGDGTRLSIL.

The sample holds one count of this clonotype. This chain connects TRBV19 to TRBJ2-5; D perhaps matches TRBD2 (5 bases). The CDR3 length is 15 residues. Trimming cost V 2 bases and J 6 bases, with 16 bases left between them. In germline, CDR1 is LNHDA, CDR2 SQIVND (reference sequence). In nucleotides, the CDR3 is TGTGCCAGTAGTATATCATTGGAGGCGTGGCAGACCCAGTACTTC. Residues: CASSISLEAWQTQYF. The full variable domain, rest sourced from reference TRBV19 and TRBJ2-5, is DGGITQSPKYLFRKEGQNVTLSCEQNLNHDAMYWYRQDPGQGLRLIYYSQIVNDFQKGDIAEGYSVSREKKESFPLTVTSAQKNPTAFYLCASSISLEAWQTQYFGPGTRLLVL.

This clonotype was seen a single time. J is TRBJ2-5 and V is TRBV29-1; a possible D gene is TRBD1 (8 bases). V dropped 6 bases and J dropped 2 bases, with 22 bases sitting between them. This CDR3 is 16 amino acids long. Looked up from germline, CDR1 is SQVTM and CDR2 is ANQGSEA. CDR3: CSVANPGQGGQETQYF. Written as DNA, the CDR3 is TGCAGCGTAGCAAATCCCGGACAGGGAGGGCAAGAGACCCAGTACTTC.

The chain is built from TRBV27 and TRBJ2-1, with D hard to call. The CDR3 consists of 16 residues. CDR1 and CDR2 (germline): MNHEY, SMNVEV (reference sequence). The ends were cut back, 0 bases at V and 1 base at J, with 10 bases in the middle. The CDR3 protein is CASSLSLSTSYNEQFF. The CDR3 bases are TGTGCCAGCAGTTTATCTTTATCGACATCCTACAATGAGCAGTTCTTC.

The chain couples TRBV21-1 to TRBJ2-1; TRBD1, the table's D call, was not compared with the DNA. TRBV21-1 corresponds to a pseudogene. This CDR3 spans 15 amino acids. The CDR3 spells CASSPGEGSGNEQFF. DNA of the CDR3: TGTGCCAGCAGCCCCGGAGAGGGGTCAGGAAATGAGCAGTTCTTC.

The chain employs TRBV6-5 and TRBJ1-1; maybe TRBD1 (5 bases). The CDR3 covers 15 residues. The germline gives CDR1 MNHEY, CDR2 SVGAGI. V lost 5 bases to trimming and J lost 3 bases, with 16 bases between them. The CDR3 is CASSRGAGLYTEAFF. In DNA, the CDR3 is TGTGCCAGCAGTAGGGGAGCGGGGTTGTACACTGAAGCTTTCTTT.

This sequence joins TRBV27 and TRBJ2-4, with no clear D. The V gene's germline CDR1 is MNHEY and CDR2 SMNVEV (reference sequence). The CDR3 contains 13 residues. V lost 3 bases, J lost 0 bases, and 3 bases lay in between. This chain's CDR3 is CASSFVAKNIQYF. The DNA for the CDR3 is TGTGCCAGCAGTTTCGTAGCCAAAAACATTCAGTACTTC.

V usage is TRBV2 and J usage is TRBJ1-1; no clear D. Trimming took 10 bases from V and 1 from J, leaving 13 bases between them. This CDR3 is built from 13 residues. Germline lookup yields CDR1 SNHLY and CDR2 FYNNEI. Here the CDR3 reads CATSFSRNTEAFF. In DNA form, the CDR3 reads TGTGCCACCTCGTTCTCACGGAACACTGAAGCTTTCTTT.

This clonotype was seen a handful of times. The chain joins TRBV6-1 to TRBJ1-2; perhaps TRBD1 as D (6 bases). Germline loops: CDR1 MNHNS, CDR2 SASEGT. This CDR3 is 13 amino acids long. V was clipped by 8 bases and J by 3 bases, with 13 bases between them. CDR3 loop: CASAPGADYGYTF. The DNA for the CDR3 is TGTGCCAGCGCCCCGGGGGCAGACTATGGCTACACCTTC.

This clonotype showed up just once. The chain uses TRBV2 and TRBJ1-1; the D is unclear. The germline CDR1 and CDR2 sequences are SNHLY and FYNNEI. The length of the CDR3 is 11 residues. Trimming removed 6 bases at V and 1 base at J, with 3 bases between. The CDR3 sequence is CASRENTEAFF. The CDR3 region has the DNA TGTGCCAGCAGGGAGAACACTGAAGCTTTCTTT.

The rearrangement links TRBV12-3 or TRBV12-4 to TRBJ1-5, with D maybe TRBD1 (6 bases). The CDR3 runs to 15 residues. Deletions cut 6 bases from V and 3 bases from J, with 15 bases between. This chain's CDR3 is CASRGTGIDNQPQHF. The CDR3 bases are TGTGCCAGCAGGGGAACAGGGATAGACAATCAGCCCCAGCATTTT.

The chain carries TRBV4-3 and TRBJ1-1; D ambiguous. Trimming cost V 0 bases and J 0 bases, with 11 bases left between them. The CDR3 extends over 16 amino acids. CDR1 LGHNA and CDR2 YSLEER come from the germline V gene. The CDR3 DNA reads as TGCGCCAGCAGCCAAGATGGGGTTGGGATGAACACTGAAGCTTTCTTT. Residues: CASSQDGVGMNTEAFF.

J is TRBJ2-5 and V is TRBV5-1; D is ambiguous. Trimming left V 2 bases short and J 4 bases short, with 6 bases between. Per the germline V gene, CDR1 is SGHRS and CDR2 is YFSETQ. This CDR3 comprises 12 residues. CDR3: CASSLRSETQYF. For the CDR3, the DNA is TGCGCCAGCAGCTTACGTTCAGAGACCCAGTACTTC.

This clonotype has just a few counts. The genes are TRBV6-5 and TRBJ1-1; maybe TRBD1 (5 bases). V shed 2 bases and J shed 7 bases, with 14 bases lying between them. This CDR3 spans 14 amino acids. Looked up from germline, CDR1 is MNHEY and CDR2 is SVGAGI. As DNA, the CDR3 is TGTGCCAGCAGTTACACAGGACTGGGGGTTGAAGCTTTCTTT. Translation gives CASSYTGLGVEAFF.

In the case of this clonotype: The junction does not match germline at one end; this may be a read error. The V and J genes are TRBV20-1 and TRBJ1-5; D unresolved. From germline, CDR1 is DFQATT and CDR2 SNEGSKA (reference sequence). The CDR3 sequence is 9 residues long. The CDR3 DNA reads as TGCAGTGCTGGAGAGCCCCAGCATTTT. Translating it yields CSAGEPQHF.

V usage is TRBV12-3 or TRBV12-4 and J usage is TRBJ1-1, with unresolved D. The CDR3 contains 12 residues. Trimming stripped 3 bases from V and 7 bases from J, with 9 bases between. The CDR3 DNA reads as TGTGCCAGCAGTTTTCTGGTCTATGAAGCTTTCTTT. This gives the protein CASSFLVYEAFF.

V and J are TRBV5-1 and TRBJ2-6; D is unclear. Per germline, CDR1 SGHRS and CDR2 YFSETQ. The ends were cut back, 0 bases at V and 2 bases at J, with 6 bases in the middle. CDR3 length: 15 residues. The DNA for the CDR3 is TGCGCCAGCAGCTTGGAATTGGCTGGGGCCAACGTCCTGACTTTC. Protein product: CASSLELAGANVLTF.

The rearrangement uses TRBV30 and TRBJ2-6; weak D call: TRBD2 (5 bases). CDR1 and CDR2 (germline): GTSNPN, SVGIG (reference sequence). The V end lost 2 bases, the J end lost 4 bases, and 6 bases lay between the germline ends. The CDR3 consists of 13 residues. In DNA form, the CDR3 reads TGTGCCTGGAGTTCGGGAGGGGCCAACGTCCTGACTTTC. Translated: CAWSSGGANVLTF.

This rearrangement joins TRBV4-2 to TRBJ2-7; D might be TRBD2 (6 bases). V was cut by 5 bases and J by 4 bases, with 18 bases left in between. The CDR3 covers 15 residues. Germline loops: CDR1 LGHNA, CDR2 YNFKEQ. For the CDR3, the DNA is TGTGCCAGCAGCGAGGCGCGGACTAACACGTACGAGCAGTACTTC. Translation: CASSEARTNTYEQYF.

The V call is TRBV19, the J call TRBJ2-5; unclear D gene. This CDR3 spans 15 amino acids. In germline, CDR1 is LNHDA, CDR2 SQIVND (reference sequence). V was shortened by 5 bases and J by 1 base, with 14 bases between the two germline ends. The CDR3 reads CASSASVGFQETQYF. CDR3 nucleotide sequence: TGTGCCAGTAGTGCCTCCGTCGGGTTCCAAGAGACCCAGTACTTC.

J is TRBJ1-1 and V is TRBV30; TRBD1 might be the D (5 bases). CDR3 size: 15 residues. CDR1 is GTSNPN, CDR2 SVGIG, per germline (reference sequence). The V and J ends lost 3 bases and 5 bases respectively, with 19 bases between them. CDR3 region: CAWSALPGEGTEAFF. The CDR3 DNA is TGTGCCTGGAGCGCCCTGCCGGGAGAGGGGACTGAAGCTTTCTTT.